A selection of T cell receptor beta chains follows, all from one sample in a study of blood T cell repertoires in COVID-19. Using immunoSEQ multiplex PCR, the repertoire was profiled, and TCRdb retains in-frame clones only, with some absent. The sample records about 210,000 clones, 75% to 90% being singletons. Sequencing input: peripheral blood. These receptors came from a man aged 40-55 years with acute or convalescent COVID-19. CDR3s include the opening cysteine and the closing phenylalanine or tryptophan. Each record gives: V gene, J gene, D gene, clone size, CDR3 DNA, CDR3 protein. The D gene is left open where the match is weak. Clone size, where shown, is once, few, many, or a class for clones that have expanded.

TRBV14	TRBJ2-7	NA	NA	TGTGCCAGCAGCCAAGGGTCAGGGATCAGCTACGAGCAGTACTTC	CASSQGSGISYEQYF
TRBV11-2	TRBJ2-1	TRBD1	NA	TGTGCCAGCAGCTTGCCCGGGACAGGGGATCTCGATGAGCAGTTCTTC	CASSLPGTGDLDEQFF
TRBV7-9	TRBJ1-3	NA	NA	TGTGCCAGCAGCCCTCTCCCGGACACCTCAGATGGCTCTGGAAACACCATATATTTT	CASSPLPDTSDGSGNTIYF
TRBV7-8	TRBJ1-5	NA	NA	TGTGCCAGCAGCTCCGGAGATTACTCTCAGCCCCAGCATTTT	CASSSGDYSQPQHF
TRBV9	TRBJ1-4	TRBD1	NA	TGTGCCAGCAGCGCCACAGGGGCAACTAATGAAAAACTGTTTTTT	CASSATGATNEKLFF
TRBV6-5	TRBJ2-7	NA	NA	TGTGCCAGCAGTTCCCAGCGGGTGGCCTACGAGCAGTACTTC	CASSSQRVAYEQYF
TRBV6-7	TRBJ1-6	TRBD1	NA	TGTCTCAAGCCCACACAAGGGACAGGGACTTCACCCCTCCACTTT	CLKPTQGTGTSPLHF
TRBV7-8	TRBJ2-3	TRBD2	NA	TGTGCCAGCAGTGAGGGACTAGCGGGGCACCCTAGCACAGATACGCAGTATTTT	CASSEGLAGHPSTDTQYF
TRBV5-1	TRBJ2-3	NA	few	TGCGCCAGCAGCATGATCCCGGGGAGGGATACGCAGTATTTT	CASSMIPGRDTQYF
TRBV28	TRBJ2-1	TRBD2	few	TGTGCCAGCAGTTCCACAAGACTAGCGGTCTCCTACAATGAGCAGTTCTTC	CASSSTRLAVSYNEQFF
TRBV6-5	TRBJ2-7	NA	NA	TGTGCCAGCAGACAGCCGCCCGTCTACGAGCAGTACTTC	CASRQPPVYEQYF